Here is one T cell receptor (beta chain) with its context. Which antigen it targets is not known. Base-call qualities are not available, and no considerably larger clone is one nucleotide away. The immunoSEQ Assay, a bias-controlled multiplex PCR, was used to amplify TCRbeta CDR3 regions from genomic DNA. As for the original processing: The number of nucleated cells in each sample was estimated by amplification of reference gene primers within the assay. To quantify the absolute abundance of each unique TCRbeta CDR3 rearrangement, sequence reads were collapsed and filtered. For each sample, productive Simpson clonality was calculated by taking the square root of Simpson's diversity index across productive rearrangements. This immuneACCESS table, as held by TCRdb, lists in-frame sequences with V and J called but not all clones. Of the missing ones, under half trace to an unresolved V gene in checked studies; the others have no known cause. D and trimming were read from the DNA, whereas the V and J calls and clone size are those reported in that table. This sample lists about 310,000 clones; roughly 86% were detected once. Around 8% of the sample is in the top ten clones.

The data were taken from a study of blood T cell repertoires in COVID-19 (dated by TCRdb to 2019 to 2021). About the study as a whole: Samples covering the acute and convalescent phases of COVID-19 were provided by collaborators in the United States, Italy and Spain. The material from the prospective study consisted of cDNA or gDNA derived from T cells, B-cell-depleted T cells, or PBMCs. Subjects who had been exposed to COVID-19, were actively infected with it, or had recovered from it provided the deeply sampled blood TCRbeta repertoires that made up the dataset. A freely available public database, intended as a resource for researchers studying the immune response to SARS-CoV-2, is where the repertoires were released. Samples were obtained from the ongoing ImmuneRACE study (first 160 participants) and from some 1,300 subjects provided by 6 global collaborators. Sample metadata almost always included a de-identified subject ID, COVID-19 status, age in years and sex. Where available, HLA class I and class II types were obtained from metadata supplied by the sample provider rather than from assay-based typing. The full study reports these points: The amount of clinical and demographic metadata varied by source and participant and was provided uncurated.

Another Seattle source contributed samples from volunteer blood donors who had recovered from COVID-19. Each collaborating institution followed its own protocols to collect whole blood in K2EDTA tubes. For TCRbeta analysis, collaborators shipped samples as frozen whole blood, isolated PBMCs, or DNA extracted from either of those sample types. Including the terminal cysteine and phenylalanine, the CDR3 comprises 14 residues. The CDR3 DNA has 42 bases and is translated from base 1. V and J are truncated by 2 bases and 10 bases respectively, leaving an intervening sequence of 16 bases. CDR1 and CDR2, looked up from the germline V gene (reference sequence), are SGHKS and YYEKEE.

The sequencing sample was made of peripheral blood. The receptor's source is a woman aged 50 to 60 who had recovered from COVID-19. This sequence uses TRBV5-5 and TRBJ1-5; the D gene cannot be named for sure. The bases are TGTGCCAGCAGCTTCCGGCTGAGCGATCGACCCCAGCATTTT. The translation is CASSFRLSDRPQHF.